The 22 T cell receptor beta chains presented below share a single source sample, sequenced in a study of spatial heterogeneity in lung cancer. MiXCR was run by TCRdb on the 5' RACE reads, yielding one entry per CDR3 protein. The sample has about 120,000 distinct CDR3 sequences, 9% to 15% seen once. The sample's time point: blood at routine non-recurrence follow-up after resection. Whole RNA obtained from tumor, nontumor lung or frozen PBMC underwent sequencing without sorting. Source: PBMCs, taken at follow-up. These receptors were obtained from a male donor with early-stage non-small cell lung cancer.

This clonotype appeared many times. For the CDR3, the DNA is TGCAGCGTTGTCAATCAGAACACTGAAGCTTTCTTT. Translated: CSVVNQNTEAFF. The rearrangement links TRBV29-1 to TRBJ1-1, with unresolved D. The V end lost 4 bases, the J end lost 1 base, and 7 bases lay between the germline ends. The V gene's germline CDR1 is SQVTM and CDR2 ANQGSEA. The CDR3 contains 12 residues.

Of note for this clonotype: Its ends do not fully match the called genes, so a read error is possible. V is TRBV7-8 and J is TRBJ1-4; 8 nucleotides align to TRBD1. The CDR3 loop spans 15 amino acids. CDR1 is SGHVS, CDR2 FQNEAQ, per germline. CDR3 amino acids: CASSSRTGINEKPFF. The CDR3 nucleotides read TGTGCCAGCAGCTCGCGGACAGGGATTAATGAAAAACCGTTTTTT.

The rearrangement joins TRBV20-1 to TRBJ1-6; D is undetermined. The CDR3 totals 17 residues. The germline CDR1 and CDR2 sequences are DFQATT and SNEGSKA (reference sequence). V lost 0 bases to trimming and J lost 2 bases, with 14 bases between them. CDR3 DNA: TGCAGTGCTAGAGATGATAGAGGCAGTCCCTATAATTCACCCCTCCACTTT. Protein sequence: CSARDDRGSPYNSPLHF.

This clonotype was detected many times. The V and J genes are TRBV7-9 and TRBJ2-1; 12 bases map to TRBD2. Germline V gives CDR1 SEHNR, CDR2 FQNEAQ (reference sequence). Unmatched junction bases numbered 7, after V lost 5 bases and J lost 5 bases. This CDR3 comprises 16 residues. CDR3: CASSPRLAGGDNEQFF. The DNA for the CDR3 is TGTGCCAGCAGCCCCCGGCTAGCGGGGGGGGACAATGAGCAGTTCTTC. Using reference TRBV7-9 and TRBJ2-1 for the parts outside the CDR3, the full variable domain is DTGVSQNPRHKITKRGQNVTFRCDPISEHNRLYWYRQTLGQGPEFLTYFQNEAQLEKSRLLSDRFSAERPKGSFSTLEIQRTEQGDSAMYLCASSPRLAGGDNEQFFGPGTRLTVL.

The V gene is TRBV20-1, the J gene TRBJ2-1; 9 nucleotides match TRBD2. Germline assignment: CDR1 DFQATT and CDR2 SNEGSKA (reference sequence). This CDR3 spans 15 amino acids. Unmatched junction bases numbered 8, after V lost 5 bases and J lost 3 bases. In DNA, the CDR3 is TGCAGTGCTTCCATTGCGGGGGGGATCTACAATGAGCAGTTCTTC. Encoded protein: CSASIAGGIYNEQFF.

This clonotype was picked up many times. V and J are TRBV12-3 or TRBV12-4 and TRBJ1-3; D is undetermined. This CDR3 has 11 amino acids. Trimming took off 6 bases at V and 8 bases at J, with 8 bases between the two ends. In DNA form, the CDR3 reads TGTGCCAGCAGCCGCCTCGACACCATATATTTT. Its translation: CASSRLDTIYF.

This clonotype was counted only a few times. J is TRBJ2-7 and V is TRBV4-2, with 8 positions matching TRBD2. The germline gives CDR1 LGHNA, CDR2 YNFKEQ. The CDR3 sequence is 16 residues long. Trimming cost V 0 bases and J 6 bases; bases outside gene matches: 10. CDR3 residues: CASSQDPLAAVGEQYF. The DNA of the CDR3 is TGTGCCAGCAGCCAAGATCCACTAGCGGCCGTCGGCGAGCAGTACTTC.

This clonotype turned up a few times. V and J are TRBV27 and TRBJ2-7, with D perhaps matching TRBD1 (6 bases). Germline CDR1 is MNHEY and CDR2 is SMNVEV (reference sequence). This CDR3 spans 15 amino acids. Trimming stripped 4 bases from V and 2 bases from J, with 15 bases between. CDR3 sequence: CASSSIIDRTYEQYF. The CDR3, as DNA: TGTGCCAGCAGTTCCATAATTGACAGGACCTACGAGCAGTACTTC.

V gene TRBV7-2 combines with J gene TRBJ2-3; D call uncertain. The CDR3 has 15 amino acids. V lost 7 bases, J lost 0 bases, and 14 bases lay in between. From germline, CDR1 is SGHTA and CDR2 FQGNSA. The CDR3: CASTNQVDSTDTQYF. CDR3 bases: TGTGCCAGCACCAATCAAGTCGACAGCACAGATACGCAGTATTTT.

V and J are TRBV9 and TRBJ2-2; unclear D gene. The V end lost 3 bases, the J end lost 7 bases, and 13 bases lay between the germline ends. The V gene's germline CDR1 is SGDLS and CDR2 YYNGEE. CDR3 length: 14 residues. The CDR3 sequence: CASSAQTVGGELFF. DNA for the CDR3: TGTGCCAGCAGCGCTCAAACGGTGGGCGGGGAGCTGTTTTTT.

This clonotype was counted ten times or more. The J gene is TRBJ2-3, the V gene TRBV4-1, with D possibly being TRBD1 (5 bases). The CDR3 loop spans 14 amino acids. Germline V gene data show CDR1 as MGHRA and CDR2 as YSYEKL. The ends were cut back, 4 bases at V and 2 bases at J, with 10 bases in the middle. The CDR3 sequence is CASSPDSYTDTQYF. In DNA, the CDR3 is TGCGCCAGCAGCCCTGACAGTTACACAGATACGCAGTATTTT.

Only one count was recorded for this clonotype. V and J are TRBV4-2 and TRBJ2-3; D is ambiguous. CDR3 length: 13 amino acids. Germline-derived CDR1 and CDR2 are LGHNA and YNFKEQ. The V end was cut by 4 bases, the J end by 4 bases, with 9 bases between. The CDR3 sequence is CASSPEVADTQYF. The CDR3 DNA reads as TGTGCCAGCAGCCCAGAAGTTGCAGATACGCAGTATTTT.

This clonotype has ten or more counts. The genes are TRBV20-1 and TRBJ2-2, with 8 bases identical to TRBD2. The CDR3 extends over 14 amino acids. Germline CDR1 is DFQATT and CDR2 is SNEGSKA (reference sequence). J gave up 2 bases and V 8 bases, and 7 bases lay outside the gene matches. As DNA, the CDR3 is TGCAGTAGCGTAGCGGGACGTAACACCGGGGAGCTGTTTTTT. Translation: CSSVAGRNTGELFF.

This clonotype was recorded many times. The chain couples TRBV10-3 to TRBJ1-1; 9 bases are shared with TRBD1. The germline V gene encodes CDR1 ENHRY and CDR2 SYGVKD. V gave up 2 bases and J gave up 3 bases; unmatched junction bases: 4. The CDR3 consists of 15 residues. The chain's CDR3 is CAISEAGQGDTEAFF. In nucleotides, the CDR3 is TGTGCCATCAGTGAGGCGGGACAGGGCGACACTGAAGCTTTCTTT.

This clonotype was seen a handful of times. This chain connects TRBV5-1 to TRBJ2-7; the match to TRBD1 covers 9 bases. With 1 base clipped from V and 2 bases from J, the junction kept 4 bases outside the gene matches. This CDR3 has 15 residues. Germline V CDR1 and CDR2: SGHRS, YFSETQ. The CDR3 protein is CASSLLGQGAYEQYF. CDR3 DNA sequence: TGCGCCAGCAGCTTGCTGGGACAGGGAGCCTACGAGCAGTACTTC.

Regarding this clonotype: Given a much more abundant clone one base away, this may be a read error. This chain links TRBV4-1 with TRBJ1-5; no clear D. This CDR3 has 19 amino acids. Germline V CDR1 and CDR2: MGHRA, YSYEKL. The CDR3 region has the DNA TGCTCCAGCAGCCAAGATGCGACGTCGGCATGGGGTACGGGACAGCCCCAGCATTTT. Protein sequence: CSSSQDATSAWGTGQPQHF.

There are many counts of this clonotype. This chain connects TRBV29-1 to TRBJ2-2, with D possibly being TRBD1 or TRBD2 (6 bases each). V was clipped by 7 bases and J by 2 bases, with 11 bases between them. The length of the CDR3 is 13 residues. CDR1 is SQVTM and CDR2 is ANQGSEA in the germline V gene. CDR3: CSARGGNTGELFF. As DNA, the CDR3 is TGCAGCGCCAGGGGAGGCAACACCGGGGAGCTGTTTTTT.

This clonotype occurred many times. The V and J genes are TRBV5-8 and TRBJ1-5, with D unresolved. The V gene's germline CDR1 is SGHTS and CDR2 YDEGEE. The CDR3 totals 15 residues. The V gene lost 7 bases and the J gene lost 5 bases, with 19 bases spanning the gap. In nucleotides, the CDR3 is TGTGCCAGCGGAGCCGGCACAAGCGGTTATCAGCCCCAGCATTTT. Encoded protein: CASGAGTSGYQPQHF.

This clonotype occurred a few times. The chain links TRBV18 to TRBJ1-1; D not certain. The length of the CDR3 is 13 residues. Trimming removed 2 bases at V and 7 bases at J, with 11 bases between. From germline, CDR1 is KGHSH and CDR2 LQKENI. Written as DNA, the CDR3 is TGTGCCAGCTCACCAAGGCAGCTGGATGAAGCTTTCTTT. Translation: CASSPRQLDEAFF.

The chain links TRBV7-9 to TRBJ1-1; D may be TRBD1 (6 bases). The V and J ends lost 5 bases and 10 bases respectively, with 20 bases between them. Germline V gene sequence: CDR1 SEHNR, CDR2 FQNEAQ (reference sequence). The CDR3 is 14 amino acids. The CDR3: CASSQDFTGHRAFF. CDR3 nucleotides: TGTGCCAGCAGCCAAGATTTTACAGGGCACAGAGCTTTCTTT. Complete variable domain (other parts from reference TRBV7-9 and TRBJ1-1): DTGVSQNPRHKITKRGQNVTFRCDPISEHNRLYWYRQTLGQGPEFLTYFQNEAQLEKSRLLSDRFSAERPKGSFSTLEIQRTEQGDSAMYLCASSQDFTGHRAFFGQGTRLTVV.

This clonotype was observed a few times. This chain joins TRBV3-1 and TRBJ1-2; D unresolved. CDR1 is LGHDT, CDR2 YNNKEL, per germline (reference sequence). There are 13 residues in the CDR3. V was trimmed by 4 bases and J by 4 bases, leaving 10 bases between them. CDR3 in DNA: TGTGCCAGCAGCCCGAGGGAGGGCTATGGCTACACCTTC. As protein: CASSPREGYGYTF.

This clonotype has just a few counts. The chain is built from TRBV7-9 and TRBJ1-2; 11 nucleotides align to TRBD1. Germline loops: CDR1 SEHNR, CDR2 FQNEAQ (reference sequence). CDR3 length: 16 amino acids. Losses at the gene ends were 1 base for V and 4 bases for J; bases not matched to a gene: 5. CDR3 loop: CASSLGGQGAVYGYTF. CDR3 in DNA: TGTGCCAGCAGCTTAGGAGGACAGGGGGCGGTCTATGGCTACACCTTC.